These T cell receptor beta chains were read from a single sample in a study of Ad26.COV2.S vaccination and SARS-CoV-2 variants. Data came from immunoSEQ multiplex PCR; TCRdb stores just in-frame clones and leaves some out. This table holds over 100,000 clones, around 82% found once. This specimen was peripheral blood, taken after recovery from COVID-19. The origin of the receptors is a human donor who had recovered from COVID-19. The CDR3 runs from the conserved cysteine through the conserved F or W. A D gene is named only where the DNA matches it firmly. Clone sizes are given selectively: once, few, many, or a class where the clone is expanded.

D: TRBD1
size: .
J: TRBJ1-1
V: TRBV7-3
DNA: TGTGCCAGCAAACCTGACAGGGGGCTCCCTGAAGCTTTCTTT
CDR3: CASKPDRGLPEAFF

D: .
size: .
J: TRBJ2-3
V: TRBV3-1/TRBV3-2
DNA: TGTGCCAGCAGCTCCCCCCTGGGTGGTAGCCTCACAGATACGCAGTATTTT
CDR3: CASSSPLGGSLTDTQYF

D: .
size: .
J: TRBJ1-3
V: TRBV3-1/TRBV3-2
DNA: TGTGCCAGCAGCCTCGACAGGACTGGAAACACCATATATTTT
CDR3: CASSLDRTGNTIYF

D: .
size: .
J: TRBJ2-7
V: TRBV18
DNA: TGTGCCAGCTCGCGGGACAGCGGATCCTCCGAGCAGTACTTC
CDR3: CASSRDSGSSEQYF

D: TRBD2
size: .
J: TRBJ2-5
V: TRBV6-2/TRBV6-3
DNA: TGTGCCAGCAGTTCGGGACTAGCGGGGATTCTCCAAGAGACCCAGTACTTC
CDR3: CASSSGLAGILQETQYF

D: .
size: .
J: TRBJ1-6
V: TRBV3-1/TRBV3-2
DNA: TGTGCCAGCAGCGAAGGACGTTATAATTCACCCCTCCACTTT
CDR3: CASSEGRYNSPLHF

D: .
size: .
J: TRBJ2-1
V: TRBV9
DNA: TGTGCCAGCAGCGGCCGTCAGGGGTTTGATGGTGAGCAGTTCTTC
CDR3: CASSGRQGFDGEQFF

D: .
size: .
J: TRBJ1-2
V: TRBV11-2
DNA: TGTGCCAGCAGCTTAGATCGGGCCAGGGCAAGCTATGGCTACACCTTC
CDR3: CASSLDRARASYGYTF

D: .
size: .
J: TRBJ2-1
V: TRBV5-1
DNA: TGCGCCAGCAGCTTGGAACAGCGACCCCAGGATGAGCAGTTCTTC
CDR3: CASSLEQRPQDEQFF

D: .
size: .
J: TRBJ1-6
V: TRBV27
DNA: TGTGCCAGCAGTTTAGGCGGTACCTATAATTCACCCCTCCACTTT
CDR3: CASSLGGTYNSPLHF

D: TRBD1
size: .
J: TRBJ2-5
V: TRBV5-1
DNA: TGCGCCAGCAGCCAAAGGGGGCGCTGGGAGACCCAGTACTTC
CDR3: CASSQRGRWETQYF

D: .
size: once
J: TRBJ2-5
V: TRBV12-5
DNA: TGTGCTAGTGGCCGACCCTTGGGCCACTCCCAAGAGACCCAGTACTTC
CDR3: CASGRPLGHSQETQYF

D: .
size: .
J: TRBJ2-3
V: TRBV30
DNA: TGTGCCTGGAGGAGGGGTGGTATCACAGATACGCAGTATTTT
CDR3: CAWRRGGITDTQYF

D: .
size: .
J: TRBJ1-1
V: TRBV10-1
DNA: TGCGCCAGCAGTTCCGGGGGATTGGGTACGGCTTTCTTT
CDR3: CASSSGGLGTAFF

D: TRBD1
size: .
J: TRBJ2-7
V: TRBV7-9
DNA: TGTGCCAGCAGTAGGGACAGGGCTTACGAGCAGTACTTC
CDR3: CASSRDRAYEQYF

D: .
size: .
J: TRBJ2-3
V: TRBV2
DNA: TGTGCCAGCAGCCCGAGGGGCACAGATACGCAGTATTTT
CDR3: CASSPRGTDTQYF

D: .
size: .
J: TRBJ1-6
V: TRBV7-3
DNA: TGTGCCAGCAGCTTAAGGGGACTCTTTTTGAATTCACCCCTCCACTTT
CDR3: CASSLRGLFLNSPLHF

D: .
size: few
J: TRBJ2-7
V: TRBV10-1
DNA: TGCGCCAGCAGTGTAAGGGGCAGCGAGCAGTACTTC
CDR3: CASSVRGSEQYF

D: .
size: .
J: TRBJ2-2
V: TRBV5-6
DNA: TGTGCCAGCAGCGTCCGGGTCCCGGGTCCCGGGGAGCTGTTTTTT
CDR3: CASSVRVPGPGELFF

D: .
size: .
J: TRBJ2-1
V: TRBV11-2
DNA: TGTGCCAGCAGCTATGGGGGTGCCAACTACAATGAGCAGTTCTTC
CDR3: CASSYGGANYNEQFF

D: .
size: .
J: TRBJ1-1
V: TRBV4-2
DNA: TGTGCCAGCAGCCAAGATCGGAGGGTAGACATGAACACTGAAGCTTTCTTT
CDR3: CASSQDRRVDMNTEAFF

D: TRBD2
size: .
J: TRBJ2-5
V: TRBV3-1/TRBV3-2
DNA: TGTGCCAGCAGCCAGACACTAGCGGTCGAGACCCAGTACTTC
CDR3: CASSQTLAVETQYF

D: .
size: .
J: TRBJ2-5
V: TRBV30
DNA: TGTGCCCAAGACGGGACTGGGGTGACCCAGTACTTC
CDR3: CAQDGTGVTQYF

D: .
size: .
J: TRBJ1-2
V: TRBV4-2
DNA: TGTGCCAGCAGCCAAGAACTGGGAATAGACTATGGCTACACCTTC
CDR3: CASSQELGIDYGYTF

D: .
size: .
J: TRBJ1-1
V: TRBV2
DNA: TGTGCCAGCAGTGGGGCCTGGGCGGGCACTGAAGCTTTCTTT
CDR3: CASSGAWAGTEAFF

D: TRBD1
size: .
J: TRBJ2-5
V: TRBV6-1
DNA: TGTGCCAGCAGTGAAGTGGGGACAGGGGCTGAGACCCAGTACTTC
CDR3: CASSEVGTGAETQYF

D: TRBD2
size: once
J: TRBJ2-3
V: TRBV11-2
DNA: TGTGCCAGCAGCTCTAGCGGGGAGACAGATACGCAGTATTTT
CDR3: CASSSSGETDTQYF

D: .
size: once
J: TRBJ2-2
V: TRBV4-1
DNA: TGCGCCAGCAGCCCTCAGGGCAGTCTAAGAACCGGGGAGCTGTTTTTT
CDR3: CASSPQGSLRTGELFF

D: .
size: .
J: TRBJ1-6
V: TRBV6-6
DNA: TGTGCCAGCAGTCGATCGGGACGGAATAATTCACCCCTCCACTTT
CDR3: CASSRSGRNNSPLHF

D: TRBD2
size: .
J: TRBJ2-3
V: TRBV10-3
DNA: TGTGCCATCAGTGAGGGGGGGGGAGGCGGAAATACGCAGTATTTT
CDR3: CAISEGGGGGNTQYF

D: .
size: .
J: TRBJ1-2
V: TRBV2
DNA: TGTGCCAGCAGGGACAACAGGGATTACTATGGCTACACCTTC
CDR3: CASRDNRDYYGYTF

D: TRBD2
size: once
J: TRBJ2-5
V: TRBV9
DNA: TGTGCCAGCAGCGTAGGACTAGCGGAGACCCAGTACTTC
CDR3: CASSVGLAETQYF

D: .
size: .
J: TRBJ2-3
V: TRBV3-1/TRBV3-2
DNA: TGTGCCAGCAGCCAAGTTAGGTCTAGCACAGATACGCAGTATTTT
CDR3: CASSQVRSSTDTQYF

D: .
size: .
J: TRBJ1-2
V: TRBV19
DNA: TGTGCCAGTAGTCTTTCCTCGACAGGAACTCGAATCTACACCTTC
CDR3: CASSLSSTGTRIYTF

D: .
size: .
J: TRBJ2-3
V: TRBV5-1
DNA: TGCGCCAGCACCTTGCCTAGCACAGATACGCAGTATTTT
CDR3: CASTLPSTDTQYF